One sample yielded the 8 T cell receptor beta chains listed below, sequenced in a study of T cell changes during pregnancy in multiple sclerosis (dated by TCRdb to the late 2010s). Library generation was performed with the immunoSEQ multiplex PCR assay. TCRdb retrieved this table from immuneACCESS and kept in-frame rearrangements only. Not all clones are present; in checked studies, unresolved V genes account for under half, and no reason is known for the remainder. Present in this sample are approximately 130,000 clones, approximately 94% of which were seen just once. Of the sample, roughly 5.7% falls within the top ten clones. The sequencing here drew on peripheral blood, taken before pregnancy. The source is a female donor with multiple sclerosis, enrolled in a pregnancy study.

J is TRBJ2-2 and V is TRBV2; 9 bases are shared with TRBD1. This CDR3 has 15 residues. The V segment lost 3 bases and the J segment 7 bases; nucleotides outside the gene matches: 6. CDR1 SNHLY and CDR2 FYNNEI come from the germline V gene. The CDR3 sequence is CASSDRDRDSGELFF. Written as DNA, the CDR3 is TGTGCCAGCAGTGATCGGGACAGGGATAGCGGGGAGCTGTTTTTT. The full variable domain, with the rest looked up from reference TRBV2 and TRBJ2-2, is EPEVTQTPSHQVTQMGQEVILRCVPISNHLYFYWYRQILGQKVEFLVSFYNNEISEKSEIFDDQFSVERPDGSNFTLKIRSTKLEDSAMYFCASSDRDRDSGELFFGEGSRLTVL.

In this sample, this clone turned up once. The chain combines TRBV11-2 with TRBJ2-7; 8 nucleotides match TRBD2. V was clipped by 2 bases and J by 5 bases; unmatched bases: 8. Germline CDR1 SGHAT, CDR2 FQNNGV. CDR3 length equals 15 residues. The CDR3 spells CASSLNLGLDNEQYF. The CDR3 DNA follows: TGTGCCAGCAGCTTAAATCTGGGACTAGATAACGAGCAGTACTTC. Drawing the rest from reference TRBV11-2 and TRBJ2-7, the complete variable domain is EAGVAQSPRYKIIEKRQSVAFWCNPISGHATLYWYQQILGQGPKLLIQFQNNGVVDDSQLPKDRFSAERLKGVDSTLKIQPAKLEDSAVYLCASSLNLGLDNEQYFGPGTRLTVT.

This chain joins TRBV7-8 and TRBJ2-7; 7 nucleotides line up with TRBD2. The CDR3 length is 14 residues. Germline assignment: CDR1 SGHVS and CDR2 FQNEAQ. V was clipped by 1 base and J by 3 bases; unmatched bases: 3. This CDR3 is CASSLVAGGYEQYF. In DNA form, the CDR3 reads TGTGCCAGCAGCTTAGTAGCGGGCGGCTACGAGCAGTACTTC.

CDR3: CASSVTSGGLTYTQYF. The DNA for the CDR3 is TGTGCCAGCAGCGTAACTAGCGGGGGGCTAACTTATACGCAGTATTTT. This chain connects TRBV9 to TRBJ2-3, with 12 bases aligning to TRBD2. Germline V gene sequence: CDR1 SGDLS, CDR2 YYNGEE. The CDR3 is 16 amino acids. J was trimmed by 7 bases and V by 1 base; bases with no gene match: 7.

This rearrangement joins TRBV7-8 to TRBJ1-6; D gene unclear. Germline V gene data show CDR1 as SGHVS and CDR2 as FQNEAQ. Trimming removed 1 base from V and 10 bases from J, with 8 bases in between. CDR3 length equals 13 residues. CDR3 in DNA: TGTGCCAGCAGCTTAGGGGCCCGATCACCCCTCCACTTT. It codes for CASSLGARSPLHF.

The chain carries TRBV15 and TRBJ1-1; D is possibly TRBD1 (5 bases). Germline assignment: CDR1 LNHNV and CDR2 YYDKDF (reference sequence). Trimming removed 0 bases from V and 4 bases from J, with 15 bases in between. The CDR3 covers 16 residues. The CDR3 DNA is TGTGCCACCAGCAGAGATAAGGGGCTGGGGGGCACTGAAGCTTTCTTT. Its protein product is CATSRDKGLGGTEAFF.

V usage is TRBV19 and J usage is TRBJ1-5; D uncertain. V lost 7 bases to trimming and J lost 0 bases, with 13 bases between them. The germline CDR1 and CDR2 sequences are LNHDA and SQIVND (reference sequence). The CDR3 covers 15 residues. In DNA form, the CDR3 reads TGTGCCAGTAATGCAGGCCGATATAGCAATCAGCCCCAGCATTTT. It translates to CASNAGRYSNQPQHF.

This chain uses TRBV5-1 with TRBJ1-1, with D maybe TRBD1 (5 bases). The germline V and J ends were trimmed by 0 bases and 1 base, with 16 bases remaining between them. CDR3 length: 17 amino acids. Germline lookup yields CDR1 SGHRS and CDR2 YFSETQ. The CDR3 bases are TGCGCCAGCAGCTTGGCCGGGGGGGTCGGACGGAACACTGAAGCTTTCTTT. Translating it yields CASSLAGGVGRNTEAFF.